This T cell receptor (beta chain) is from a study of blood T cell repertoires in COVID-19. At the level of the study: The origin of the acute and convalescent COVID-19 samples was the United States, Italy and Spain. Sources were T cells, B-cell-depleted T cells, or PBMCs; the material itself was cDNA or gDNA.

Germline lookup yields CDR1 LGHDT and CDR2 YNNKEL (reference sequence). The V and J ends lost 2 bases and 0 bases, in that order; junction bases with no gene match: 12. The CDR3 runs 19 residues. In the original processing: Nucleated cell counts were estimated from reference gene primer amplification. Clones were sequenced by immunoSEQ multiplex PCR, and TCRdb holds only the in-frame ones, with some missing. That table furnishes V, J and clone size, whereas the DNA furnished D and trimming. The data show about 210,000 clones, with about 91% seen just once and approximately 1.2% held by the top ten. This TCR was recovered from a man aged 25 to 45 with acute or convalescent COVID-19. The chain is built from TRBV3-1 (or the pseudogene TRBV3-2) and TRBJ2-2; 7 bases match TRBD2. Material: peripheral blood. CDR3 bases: TGTGCCAGCAGCCAACATCCCACTCCGGGACTATCGAACACCGGGGAGCTGTTTTTT. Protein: CASSQHPTPGLSNTGELFF.